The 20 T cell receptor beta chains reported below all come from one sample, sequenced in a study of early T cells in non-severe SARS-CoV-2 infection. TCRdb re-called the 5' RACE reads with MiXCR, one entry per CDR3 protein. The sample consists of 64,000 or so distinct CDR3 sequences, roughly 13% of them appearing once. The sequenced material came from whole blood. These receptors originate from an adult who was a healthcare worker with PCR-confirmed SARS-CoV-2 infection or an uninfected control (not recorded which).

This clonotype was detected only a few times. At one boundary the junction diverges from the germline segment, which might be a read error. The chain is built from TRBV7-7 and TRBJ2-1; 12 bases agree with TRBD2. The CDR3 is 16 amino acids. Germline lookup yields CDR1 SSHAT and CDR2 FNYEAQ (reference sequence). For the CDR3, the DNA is TGTGCTAGCAGCCCCGTGCCTAGCGGGGGGGGCAATGAGCAGTTCTTC. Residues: CASSPVPSGGGNEQFF.

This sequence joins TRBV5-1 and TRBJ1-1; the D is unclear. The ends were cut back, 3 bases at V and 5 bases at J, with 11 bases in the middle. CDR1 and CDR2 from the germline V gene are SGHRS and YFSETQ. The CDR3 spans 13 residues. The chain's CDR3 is CASSSQSGTEAFF. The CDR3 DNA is TGCGCCAGCAGCTCGCAAAGTGGGACTGAAGCTTTCTTT.

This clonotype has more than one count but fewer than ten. The CDR3 sequence is CASSPRSATNEKLFF. As DNA, the CDR3 is TGCGCCAGCAGCCCGAGGAGTGCAACTAATGAAAAACTGTTTTTT. J is TRBJ1-4 and V is TRBV4-3; D call uncertain. CDR1 is LGHNA and CDR2 is YSLEER in the germline V gene. The V gene lost 4 bases and the J gene lost 0 bases, with 9 bases spanning the gap. The CDR3 sequence is 15 residues long.

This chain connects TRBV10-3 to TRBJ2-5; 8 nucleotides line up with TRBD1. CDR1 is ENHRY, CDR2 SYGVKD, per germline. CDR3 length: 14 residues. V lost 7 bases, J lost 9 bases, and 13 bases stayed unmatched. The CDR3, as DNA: TGTGCCATCACTCCGGGACAGGACACCGGGGCCCAGTACTTC. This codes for CAITPGQDTGAQYF.

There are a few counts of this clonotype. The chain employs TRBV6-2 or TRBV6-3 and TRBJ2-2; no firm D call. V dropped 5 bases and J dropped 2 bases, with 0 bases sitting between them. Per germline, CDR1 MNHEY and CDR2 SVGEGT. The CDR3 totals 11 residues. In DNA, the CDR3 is TGTGCCAGCAGTAACACCGGGGAGCTGTTTTTT. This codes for CASSNTGELFF.

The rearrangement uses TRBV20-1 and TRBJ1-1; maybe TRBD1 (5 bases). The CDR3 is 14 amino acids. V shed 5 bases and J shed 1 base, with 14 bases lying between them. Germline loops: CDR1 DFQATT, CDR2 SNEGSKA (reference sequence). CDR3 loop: CSAGLGRSNTEAFF. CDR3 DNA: TGCAGTGCTGGATTGGGACGGTCGAACACTGAAGCTTTCTTT.

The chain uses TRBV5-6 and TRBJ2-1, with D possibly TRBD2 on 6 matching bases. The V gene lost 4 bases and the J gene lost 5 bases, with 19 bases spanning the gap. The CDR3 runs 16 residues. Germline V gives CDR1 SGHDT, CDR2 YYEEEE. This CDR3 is CASSPEDGGSHNEQFF. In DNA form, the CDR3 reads TGTGCCAGCAGCCCGGAGGACGGGGGATCCCACAATGAGCAGTTCTTC.

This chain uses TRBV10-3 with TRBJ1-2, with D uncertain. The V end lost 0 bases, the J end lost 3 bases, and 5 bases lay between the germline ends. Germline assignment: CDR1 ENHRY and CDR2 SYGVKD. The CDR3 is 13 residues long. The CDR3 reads CAISESVDYGYTF. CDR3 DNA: TGTGCCATCAGTGAGTCGGTAGACTATGGCTACACCTTC.

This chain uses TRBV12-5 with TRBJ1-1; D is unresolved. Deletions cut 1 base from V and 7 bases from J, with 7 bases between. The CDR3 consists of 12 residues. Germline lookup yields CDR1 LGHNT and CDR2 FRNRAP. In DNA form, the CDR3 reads TGTGCTAGTGGTTTGGGCGTAAGTGAAGCTTTCTTT. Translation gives CASGLGVSEAFF. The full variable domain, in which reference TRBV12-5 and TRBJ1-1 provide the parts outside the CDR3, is DARVTQTPRHKVTEMGQEVTMRCQPILGHNTVFWYRQTMMQGLELLAYFRNRAPLDDSGMPKDRFSAEMPDATLATLKIQPSEPRDSAVYFCASGLGVSEAFFGQGTRLTVV.

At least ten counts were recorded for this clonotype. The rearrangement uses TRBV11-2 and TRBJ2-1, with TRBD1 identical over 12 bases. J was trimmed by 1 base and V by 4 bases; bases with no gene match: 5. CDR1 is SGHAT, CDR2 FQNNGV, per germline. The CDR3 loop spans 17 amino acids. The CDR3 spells CASSSPGQGASYNEQFF. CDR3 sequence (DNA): TGTGCCAGCAGCTCCCCGGGACAGGGGGCTTCCTACAATGAGCAGTTCTTC.

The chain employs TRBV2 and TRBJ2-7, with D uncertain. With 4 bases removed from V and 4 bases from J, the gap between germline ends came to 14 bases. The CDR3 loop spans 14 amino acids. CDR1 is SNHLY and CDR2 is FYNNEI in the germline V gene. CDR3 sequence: CASSAQLIGYEQYF. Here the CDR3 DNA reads TGTGCCAGCAGTGCACAGCTCATAGGGTACGAGCAGTACTTC.

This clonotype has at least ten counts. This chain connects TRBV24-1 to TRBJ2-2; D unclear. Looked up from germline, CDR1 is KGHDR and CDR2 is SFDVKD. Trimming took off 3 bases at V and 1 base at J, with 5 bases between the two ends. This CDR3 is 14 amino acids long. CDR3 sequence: CATSDPVNTGELFF. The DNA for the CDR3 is TGTGCCACCAGTGATCCAGTGAACACCGGGGAGCTGTTTTTT.

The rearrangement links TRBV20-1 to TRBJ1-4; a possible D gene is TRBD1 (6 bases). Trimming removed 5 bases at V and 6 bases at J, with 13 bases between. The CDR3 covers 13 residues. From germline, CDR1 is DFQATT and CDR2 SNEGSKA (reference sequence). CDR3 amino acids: CSAERSGDEKLFF. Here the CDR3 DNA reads TGCAGTGCTGAAAGGTCAGGGGATGAAAAACTGTTTTTT.

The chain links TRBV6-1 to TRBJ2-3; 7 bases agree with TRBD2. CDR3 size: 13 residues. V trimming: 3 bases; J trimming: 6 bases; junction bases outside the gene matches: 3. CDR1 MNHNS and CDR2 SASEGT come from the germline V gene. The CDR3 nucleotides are TGTGCCAGCAGTGACGGGGGGTGGGATACGCAGTATTTT. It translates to CASSDGGWDTQYF.

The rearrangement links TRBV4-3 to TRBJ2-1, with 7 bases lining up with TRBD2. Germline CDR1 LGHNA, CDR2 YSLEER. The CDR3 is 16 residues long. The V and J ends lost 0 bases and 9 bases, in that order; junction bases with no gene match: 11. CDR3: CASSQDWGAGRGEQFF. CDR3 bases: TGCGCCAGCAGCCAAGATTGGGGAGCGGGGAGGGGTGAGCAGTTCTTC.

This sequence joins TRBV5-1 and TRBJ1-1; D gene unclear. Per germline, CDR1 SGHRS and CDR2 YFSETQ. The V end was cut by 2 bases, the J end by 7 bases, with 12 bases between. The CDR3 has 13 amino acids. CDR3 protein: CASSLNTYGEAFF. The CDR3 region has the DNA TGCGCCAGCAGCTTAAACACCTATGGTGAAGCTTTCTTT.

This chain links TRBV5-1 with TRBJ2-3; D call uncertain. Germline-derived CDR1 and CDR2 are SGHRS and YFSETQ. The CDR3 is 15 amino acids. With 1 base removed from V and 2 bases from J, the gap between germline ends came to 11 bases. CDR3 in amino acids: CASSLRSAYTDTQYF. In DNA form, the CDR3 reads TGCGCCAGCAGCTTGAGGAGCGCCTACACAGATACGCAGTATTTT.

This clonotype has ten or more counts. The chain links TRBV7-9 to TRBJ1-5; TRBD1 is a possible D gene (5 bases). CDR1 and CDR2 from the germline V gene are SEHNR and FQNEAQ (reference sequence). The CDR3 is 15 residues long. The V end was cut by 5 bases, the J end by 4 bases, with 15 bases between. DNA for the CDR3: TGTGCCAGCAGCCGATCCGGGACTTTTAATCAGCCCCAGCATTTT. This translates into CASSRSGTFNQPQHF.

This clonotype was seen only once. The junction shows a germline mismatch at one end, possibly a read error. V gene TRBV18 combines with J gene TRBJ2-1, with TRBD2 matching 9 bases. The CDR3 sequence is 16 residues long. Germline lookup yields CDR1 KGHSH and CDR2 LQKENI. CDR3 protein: CVSSQLRGGAHNEQFF. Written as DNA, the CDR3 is TGTGTCAGCTCACAACTGCGGGGGGGCGCCCACAATGAGCAGTTCTTC.

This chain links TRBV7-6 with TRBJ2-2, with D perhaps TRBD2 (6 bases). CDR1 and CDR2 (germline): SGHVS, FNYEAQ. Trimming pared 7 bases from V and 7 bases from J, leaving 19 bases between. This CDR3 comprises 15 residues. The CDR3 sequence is CASTGEAGSIGELFF. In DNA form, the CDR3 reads TGTGCCAGCACGGGGGAGGCCGGGAGTATCGGGGAGCTGTTTTTT.